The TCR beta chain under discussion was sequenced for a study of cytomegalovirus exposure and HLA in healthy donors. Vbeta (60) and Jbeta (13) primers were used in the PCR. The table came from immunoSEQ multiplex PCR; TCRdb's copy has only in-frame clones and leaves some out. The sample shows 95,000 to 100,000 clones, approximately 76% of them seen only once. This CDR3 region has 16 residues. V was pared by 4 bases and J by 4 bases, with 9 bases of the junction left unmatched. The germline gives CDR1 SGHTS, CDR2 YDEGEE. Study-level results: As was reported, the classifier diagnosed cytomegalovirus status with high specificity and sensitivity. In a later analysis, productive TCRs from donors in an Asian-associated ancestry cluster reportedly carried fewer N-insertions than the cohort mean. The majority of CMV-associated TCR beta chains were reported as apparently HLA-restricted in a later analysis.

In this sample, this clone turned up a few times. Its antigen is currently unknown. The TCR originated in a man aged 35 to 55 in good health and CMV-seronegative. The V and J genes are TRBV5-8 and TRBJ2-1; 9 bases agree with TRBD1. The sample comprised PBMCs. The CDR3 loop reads CASSQGTGISYNEQFF. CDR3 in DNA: TGTGCCAGCAGCCAGGGGACAGGGATCTCTTACAATGAGCAGTTCTTC.